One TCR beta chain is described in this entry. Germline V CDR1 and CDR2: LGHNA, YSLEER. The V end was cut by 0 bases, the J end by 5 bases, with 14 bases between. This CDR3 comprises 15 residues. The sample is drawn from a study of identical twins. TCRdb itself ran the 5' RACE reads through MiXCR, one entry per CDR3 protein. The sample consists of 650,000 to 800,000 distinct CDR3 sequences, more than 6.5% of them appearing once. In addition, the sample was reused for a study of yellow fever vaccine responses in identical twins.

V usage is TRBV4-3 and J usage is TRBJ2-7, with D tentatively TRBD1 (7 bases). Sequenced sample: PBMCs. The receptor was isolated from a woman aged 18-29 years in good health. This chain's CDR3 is CASSQDRQGGNEQYF. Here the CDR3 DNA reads TGCGCCAGCAGCCAAGATCGGCAGGGGGGCAACGAGCAGTACTTC.